Listed below are T cell receptor beta chains from one sample, sequenced in a study of blood T cell repertoires in COVID-19. Sequencing was performed with immunoSEQ multiplex PCR; in TCRdb, only in-frame clones are kept and a portion is missing. The table shows under 200,000 clones, with 80% to 90% occurring only once. Sequencing was carried out using peripheral blood. These receptors originate from a woman in her seventies with COVID-19, enrolled during active disease. Both conserved end residues are part of each CDR3. D genes are given only for firm matches. Size is omitted from some rows. Given values are once, few, many or a class for expanded clones.

CDR3nt: TGTGCCAGCAGCCGGGAGGATAGGGGGGATTACGAGCAGTACTTC; CDR3aa: CASSREDRGDYEQYF; v_gene: TRBV5-8; j_gene: TRBJ2-7; d_gene: .; abundance: .
CDR3nt: TGTGCCAGCAGGGTGACAGACACCTACGAGCAGTACTTC; CDR3aa: CASRVTDTYEQYF; v_gene: TRBV6-5; j_gene: TRBJ2-7; d_gene: .; abundance: .
CDR3nt: TGTGCCAGCAGTGTGGCGCGGGACCAAGAGACCCAGTACTTC; CDR3aa: CASSVARDQETQYF; v_gene: TRBV2; j_gene: TRBJ2-5; d_gene: .; abundance: .
CDR3nt: TGTGCCACCAGTGTGACAGGGGGTCAAGAGACCCAGTACTTC; CDR3aa: CATSVTGGQETQYF; v_gene: TRBV24-1; j_gene: TRBJ2-5; d_gene: TRBD1; abundance: .
CDR3nt: TGTGCCAGCAGCCAAGTCAGGGGCGGGAAACTGTTTTTT; CDR3aa: CASSQVRGGKLFF; v_gene: TRBV3-1/TRBV3-2; j_gene: TRBJ1-4; d_gene: .; abundance: .
CDR3nt: TGTGCCAGCAGCAAAGTGGACAGGGACTACGAGCAGTACTTC; CDR3aa: CASSKVDRDYEQYF; v_gene: TRBV21-1; j_gene: TRBJ2-7; d_gene: .; abundance: .
CDR3nt: TGTGCCAGCAGCCCCATCCAGGGCTCCTACAATGAGCAGTTCTTC; CDR3aa: CASSPIQGSYNEQFF; v_gene: TRBV14; j_gene: TRBJ2-1; d_gene: .; abundance: .
CDR3nt: TGTGCCAGCAGTTCCGGGACAGGGTCGTACGAGCAGTACTTC; CDR3aa: CASSSGTGSYEQYF; v_gene: TRBV6-5; j_gene: TRBJ2-7; d_gene: TRBD1; abundance: .
CDR3nt: TGTGCCAGCACTCCGGGACAACCGAAAAACATTCAGTACTTC; CDR3aa: CASTPGQPKNIQYF; v_gene: TRBV2; j_gene: TRBJ2-4; d_gene: .; abundance: once
CDR3nt: TGTGCCAGCAGCTTGAATCCGAGCACAGATACGCAGTATTTT; CDR3aa: CASSLNPSTDTQYF; v_gene: TRBV5-5; j_gene: TRBJ2-3; d_gene: .; abundance: .
CDR3nt: TGCGCCAGCATACTGTTCGCCGGGGGGGCGTCTGAGCAGTTCTTC; CDR3aa: CASILFAGGASEQFF; v_gene: TRBV5-1; j_gene: TRBJ2-1; d_gene: TRBD2; abundance: .
CDR3nt: TGCGCCAGCAGTGAACAGAACACTGAAGCTTTCTTT; CDR3aa: CASSEQNTEAFF; v_gene: TRBV10-2; j_gene: TRBJ1-1; d_gene: .; abundance: once
CDR3nt: TGTGCCAGCAGCTTAGGTCCCAGGGGGCCGGGCAATCAGCCCCAGCATTTT; CDR3aa: CASSLGPRGPGNQPQHF; v_gene: TRBV7-3; j_gene: TRBJ1-5; d_gene: TRBD1; abundance: .
CDR3nt: TGTGCCAGCAGTGGTGGGGAGCGTACTCTTACGGGGGATACGCAGTATTTT; CDR3aa: CASSGGERTLTGDTQYF; v_gene: TRBV6-1; j_gene: TRBJ2-3; d_gene: .; abundance: .
CDR3nt: TGCGCCAGCAGCTATTCCGGGGCTGAAGCTTTCTTT; CDR3aa: CASSYSGAEAFF; v_gene: TRBV5-1; j_gene: TRBJ1-1; d_gene: .; abundance: once